Presented here are 22 T cell receptor beta chains from one specimen sequenced in a study of shared clonotypes between healthy human individuals. Profiling relied on immunoSEQ multiplex PCR, and the TCRdb table lists in-frame clones only, not all of them. The sample has about 1,900,000 clones, approximately 95% seen once. CD45RO-negative, CCR7-selected cells formed the naive CD8 fraction, which excluded terminally differentiated effector memory CD45RA+ cells. Sequenced input: naive CD8+ T cells sorted from blood. Source of these receptors: a man between 18 and 29 years old in good health.

The rearrangement joins TRBV7-6 to TRBJ2-7; 9 nucleotides match TRBD1. Germline assignment: CDR1 SGHVS and CDR2 FNYEAQ. There are 14 residues in the CDR3. With 4 bases clipped from V and 2 bases from J, the junction kept 3 bases outside the gene matches. This chain's CDR3 is CASSSGDRAYEQYF. The CDR3 DNA is TGTGCCAGCAGCTCCGGGGACAGGGCCTACGAGCAGTACTTC.

This sequence joins TRBV6-1 and TRBJ2-7; no clear D gene. Germline lookup yields CDR1 MNHNS and CDR2 SASEGT. Trimming removed 6 bases from V and 3 bases from J, with 15 bases in between. The CDR3 runs to 14 residues. The CDR3: CASSSDLLVYEQYF. CDR3 bases: TGTGCCAGCAGCTCAGATCTTCTTGTCTACGAGCAGTACTTC.

The chain joins TRBV27 to TRBJ1-1, with a possible D match to TRBD1 (6 bases). The V end was cut by 5 bases, the J end by 3 bases, with 16 bases between. Germline CDR1 reads MNHEY; CDR2 reads SMNVEV (reference sequence). This CDR3 region has 15 residues. The DNA for the CDR3 is TGTGCCAGCAGTACTCTACAGGGCCTCGACACTGAAGCTTTCTTT. Translated: CASSTLQGLDTEAFF.

A remark on this clone: Other DNA sequences within the sample encode an identical CDR3. This sequence joins TRBV4-3 and TRBJ2-7, with 8 bases that match TRBD2. Trimming at V came to 0 bases and at J to 0 bases, leaving 1 base not matched to a gene. This CDR3 has 15 residues. Germline V gene lookup returns CDR1 LGHNA and CDR2 YSLEER. The CDR3 sequence is CASSQDAGGSYEQYF. The CDR3 DNA is TGCGCCAGCAGCCAAGACGCGGGGGGCTCCTACGAGCAGTACTTC.

The CDR3 protein is CASSLPGQGDLGANVLTF. CDR3 sequence (DNA): TGTGCCAGCAGCTTACCAGGACAGGGAGATCTTGGGGCCAACGTCCTGACTTTC. The chain couples TRBV11-2 to TRBJ2-6; TRBD1 matches 8 bases. The V and J ends lost 2 bases and 3 bases, in that order; junction bases with no gene match: 9. CDR1 is SGHAT, CDR2 FQNNGV, per germline. The CDR3 runs to 18 residues.

The CDR3 sequence: CASSFGGPEQYF. The CDR3, as DNA: TGTGCCAGCAGCTTTGGGGGTCCCGAGCAGTACTTC. This chain connects TRBV7-9 to TRBJ2-7; D assignment may be TRBD1 or TRBD2 (5 bases each). The germline V gene has CDR1 SEHNR and CDR2 FQNEAQ (reference sequence). This CDR3 comprises 12 residues. V was cut by 3 bases and J by 6 bases, with 9 bases left in between. The variable domain in full, with the rest retrieved from reference TRBV7-9 and TRBJ2-7, is DTGVSQNPRHKITKRGQNVTFRCDPISEHNRLYWYRQTLGQGPEFLTYFQNEAQLEKSRLLSDRFSAERPKGSFSTLEIQRTEQGDSAMYLCASSFGGPEQYFGPGTRLTVT.

The CDR3 DNA sequence: TGTGCCAGCAGCCCCCTTTCGGTGTCCGGGTGGGACACTGAAGCTTTCTTT. It specifies CASSPLSVSGWDTEAFF. The chain has TRBV27 and TRBJ1-1; no reliable D call. This CDR3 has 17 amino acids. Germline CDR1 MNHEY, CDR2 SMNVEV (reference sequence). Trimming left V 6 bases short and J 3 bases short, with 23 bases between.

The chain employs TRBV4-3 and TRBJ2-7; D might be TRBD2 (5 bases). V lost 0 bases to trimming and J lost 3 bases, with 12 bases between them. The CDR3 runs 15 residues. Germline V gene sequence: CDR1 LGHNA, CDR2 YSLEER. The CDR3 sequence: CASSQEIFEGYEQYF. The CDR3 DNA sequence: TGCGCCAGCAGCCAAGAAATTTTCGAGGGCTACGAGCAGTACTTC.

The gene calls are TRBV5-4 and TRBJ1-1; tentatively, D is TRBD1 (6 bases). The CDR3 is 14 residues long. Germline assignment: CDR1 SGHNT and CDR2 YYREEE (reference sequence). V lost 4 bases to trimming and J lost 4 bases, with 14 bases between them. CDR3 DNA sequence: TGTGCCAGCAGCCACGCCGCAGGGGTCACTGAAGCTTTCTTT. Residues: CASSHAAGVTEAFF.

The chain carries TRBV5-6 and TRBJ2-3; the match to TRBD1 covers 7 bases. Germline-derived CDR1 and CDR2 are SGHDT and YYEEEE. Trimming took 0 bases from V and 5 from J; bases not matched to a gene: 6. The CDR3 is made up of 15 amino acids. CDR3 nucleotide sequence: TGTGCCAGCAGCTTGGACGACAGGGTGGGAGATACGCAGTATTTT. Encoded protein: CASSLDDRVGDTQYF.

The genes are TRBV7-9 and TRBJ2-7; 10 nucleotides align to TRBD2. The CDR3 is made up of 18 amino acids. The germline gives CDR1 SEHNR, CDR2 FQNEAQ (reference sequence). With 4 bases clipped from V and 2 bases from J, the junction kept 14 bases outside the gene matches. The CDR3 loop is CASSSWGSGTSETYEQYF. The CDR3, as DNA: TGTGCCAGCAGCTCGTGGGGATCAGGGACTAGCGAGACCTACGAGCAGTACTTC.

This chain connects TRBV7-2 to TRBJ1-2; D not resolved. There are 13 residues in the CDR3. CDR1 SGHTA and CDR2 FQGNSA come from the germline V gene. V lost 1 base and J 3 bases, leaving 6 bases between the germline ends. The chain's CDR3 is CASSLVPDYGYTF. As DNA, the CDR3 is TGTGCCAGCAGCTTAGTCCCCGACTATGGCTACACCTTC.

On this clone itself: The sample holds other DNA sequences that translate to the same CDR3. The chain recombines TRBV28 with TRBJ2-2; tentatively, D is TRBD1 (5 bases). The CDR3 spans 14 residues. Germline CDR1 is MDHEN and CDR2 is SYDVKM. Trimming removed 5 bases from V and 0 bases from J, with 7 bases in between. Here the CDR3 reads CASSPQANTGELFF. The CDR3 DNA reads as TGTGCCAGCAGTCCACAGGCGAACACCGGGGAGCTGTTTTTT.

The V call is TRBV9, the J call TRBJ2-4, with 8 bases aligning to TRBD2. V gave up 7 bases and J gave up 3 bases; unmatched junction bases: 12. Looked up from germline, CDR1 is SGDLS and CDR2 is YYNGEE. The CDR3 extends over 16 amino acids. The CDR3, as DNA: TGTGCCAGCTCCCGGGACTCCGGGGGGGGCAAAAACATTCAGTACTTC. It specifies CASSRDSGGGKNIQYF.

V and J are TRBV6-4 and TRBJ1-1; D is unresolved. The CDR3 is 14 residues long. Germline assignment: CDR1 MRHNA and CDR2 SNTAGT. V was shortened by 3 bases and J by 4 bases, with 12 bases between the two germline ends. CDR3: CASSERGWGTEAFF. As DNA, the CDR3 is TGTGCCAGCAGTGAACGGGGTTGGGGCACTGAAGCTTTCTTT.

The rearrangement uses TRBV5-8 and TRBJ2-5; D is ambiguous. The germline V gene has CDR1 SGHTS and CDR2 YDEGEE. Deletions cut 2 bases from V and 5 bases from J, with 16 bases between. The CDR3 length is 15 residues. The CDR3, as DNA: TGTGCCAGCAGCTTTGGACCGGAGATATGGGAGACCCAGTACTTC. This gives the protein CASSFGPEIWETQYF.

CDR3 DNA sequence: TGTGCCTGGTCGGAGATGAACACTGAAGCTTTCTTT. It yields the protein CAWSEMNTEAFF. The chain couples TRBV30 to TRBJ1-1; D gene uncertain. CDR1 is GTSNPN and CDR2 is SVGIG in the germline V gene (reference sequence). The CDR3 spans 12 residues. The V and J ends lost 5 bases and 0 bases respectively, with 7 bases between them.

The chain links TRBV10-2 to TRBJ2-7; the match to TRBD2 covers 7 bases. Germline trimming cut 7 bases from V and 3 bases from J; bases unmatched to any gene: 9. CDR1 is WSHSY, CDR2 SAAADI, per germline. This CDR3 region has 14 residues. CDR3 region: CASTPASGYYEQYF. In nucleotides, the CDR3 is TGCGCCAGCACCCCGGCTAGCGGATACTACGAGCAGTACTTC.

The chain combines TRBV7-8 with TRBJ1-5; D gene ambiguous. V was shortened by 1 base and J by 2 bases, with 9 bases between the two germline ends. Germline CDR1 reads SGHVS; CDR2 reads FQNEAQ. CDR3 length: 15 amino acids. This chain's CDR3 is CASSLEPGGNQPQHF. CDR3 DNA: TGTGCCAGCAGCTTAGAACCCGGCGGCAATCAGCCCCAGCATTTT. The variable domain in full, with the rest retrieved from reference TRBV7-8 and TRBJ1-5, is GAGVSQSPRYKVAKRGQDVALRCDPISGHVSLFWYQQALGQGPEFLTYFQNEAQLDKSGLPSDRFFAERPEGSVSTLKIQRTQQEDSAVYLCASSLEPGGNQPQHFGDGTRLSIL.

This sequence joins TRBV2 and TRBJ2-7; D gene unclear. The CDR3 runs 12 residues. The ends were cut back, 4 bases at V and 0 bases at J, with 4 bases in the middle. CDR1 SNHLY and CDR2 FYNNEI come from the germline V gene. DNA of the CDR3: TGTGCCAGCAGTGGACACTCCTACGAGCAGTACTTC. Protein product: CASSGHSYEQYF.

The rearrangement uses TRBV5-4 and TRBJ2-1; possibly TRBD1 for D (5 bases). This CDR3 comprises 13 residues. The V gene lost 4 bases and the J gene lost 7 bases, with 12 bases spanning the gap. Germline V gene lookup returns CDR1 SGHNT and CDR2 YYREEE (reference sequence). The CDR3 sequence: CASSHTHRNEQFF. The CDR3 DNA sequence: TGTGCCAGCAGCCACACGCACAGGAATGAGCAGTTCTTC.

The chain has TRBV6-1 and TRBJ1-1; a weak D match, TRBD1 (5 bases). The V and J ends lost 4 bases and 1 base respectively, with 16 bases between them. The CDR3 runs 16 residues. CDR1 is MNHNS and CDR2 is SASEGT in the germline V gene. The CDR3 region has the DNA TGTGCCAGCAGTGCCTCGTCATCCGGACAGAACACTGAAGCTTTCTTT. This codes for CASSASSSGQNTEAFF.